The rows below give T cell receptor beta chains drawn from one sample of a study of T-cell memory formation after mild COVID-19. Via MiXCR, TCRdb re-called the 5' RACE reads, giving one row per CDR3 protein. Of hundreds of thousands of distinct CDR3 sequences in the sample, 12% to 15% were seen once. The sequenced sample was PBMCs or a T cell subset sorted from them (not recorded which). Receptor source: a man aged 18 to 29 who had mild COVID-19 (a few samples of this study predate the infection). Cell type and time point are not known. The CDR3 runs from the conserved cysteine through the conserved F or W. A D gene is named only where the DNA matches it firmly. Clone size, where shown, is once, few, many, or a class for clones that have expanded.

j_call clone_size v_call d_call cdr3_aa cdr3_nt
TRBJ2-5 NA TRBV15 NA CATSRDRGAGETQYF TGTGCCACCAGCAGAGATCGAGGGGCGGGGGAGACCCAGTACTTC
TRBJ1-5 few TRBV18 NA CASSPGTPAINQPQHF TGTGCCAGCTCACCTGGCACACCCGCTATCAATCAGCCCCAGCATTTT
TRBJ1-4 few TRBV10-3 TRBD1 CATKTGGIEKLFF TGTGCCACCAAGACAGGGGGTATAGAAAAACTGTTTTTT
TRBJ2-3 NA TRBV7-2 TRBD2 CASSPGTTSTDTQYF TGCGCCAGCAGCCCCGGGACTACAAGCACAGATACGCAGTATTTT
TRBJ2-5 NA TRBV7-9 NA CASSPSSADPKETQYF TGTGCCAGCAGCCCCTCGAGCGCAGACCCAAAAGAGACCCAGTACTTC
TRBJ2-3 NA TRBV13 TRBD2 CASSLEAGVPVYTQYF TGTGCCAGCAGCTTAGAAGCGGGGGTTCCGGTGTATACGCAGTATTTT
TRBJ1-1 NA TRBV7-2 NA CASSSERTALAFF TGTGCCAGCAGCTCCGAGCGGACGGCGTTGGCTTTCTTT
TRBJ1-5 NA TRBV6-5 NA CASSWSTDQPQHF TGTGCCAGCAGTTGGTCCACGGACCAGCCCCAGCATTTT
TRBJ2-1 many TRBV20-1 NA CSARLNEQFF TGCAGTGCTCGGTTGAATGAGCAGTTCTTC
TRBJ1-1 many TRBV3-1 NA CASSQRKRDTEAFF TGTGCCAGCAGCCAGAGGAAGAGGGACACTGAAGCTTTCTTT
TRBJ2-3 NA TRBV5-1 NA CASRQLSSTDTQYF TGCGCCAGCAGGCAGCTCTCTAGCACAGATACGCAGTATTTT
TRBJ1-5 NA TRBV11-2 NA CASSWNGNQPQHF TGTGCCAGCAGCTGGAATGGAAATCAGCCCCAGCATTTT
TRBJ1-1 few TRBV6-2/TRBV6-3 NA CASSQGRSEAFF TGTGCCAGCAGTCAGGGAAGGTCTGAAGCTTTCTTT
TRBJ2-5 many TRBV5-1 TRBD1 CASSLGQGLETQYF TGCGCCAGCAGCTTGGGACAGGGTCTGGAGACCCAGTACTTC
TRBJ1-2 few TRBV6-6 NA CASKNGGNYGYTF TGTGCCAGCAAAAACGGGGGGAACTATGGCTACACCTTC
TRBJ2-6 few TRBV24-1 NA CATSETGANVLTF TGTGCCACCAGTGAAACTGGGGCCAACGTCCTGACTTTC
TRBJ1-1 NA TRBV4-3 NA CASSQDSQGDTEAFF TGCGCCAGCAGCCAAGATAGCCAGGGTGACACTGAAGCTTTCTTT
TRBJ2-2 few TRBV7-6 TRBD2 CASSLAGLANTGELFF TGTGCCAGCAGCTTAGCGGGACTAGCGAACACCGGGGAGCTGTTTTTT
TRBJ2-7 NA TRBV5-4 TRBD1 CASTPETGVYEQYF TGTGCCAGCACCCCCGAAACAGGGGTCTACGAGCAGTACTTC
TRBJ2-5 NA TRBV18 NA CASSTGTHSRETQYF TGTGCCAGCTCAACCGGGACACACAGCCGTGAGACCCAGTACTTC
TRBJ2-1 NA TRBV4-3 NA CASSQDHEEEQFF TGCGCCAGCAGCCAAGACCACGAAGAAGAGCAGTTCTTC
TRBJ2-5 NA TRBV29-1 NA CSVEGVRETQYF TGCAGCGTTGAAGGGGTCCGAGAGACCCAGTACTTC
TRBJ1-6 NA TRBV7-2 NA CASSYRVSPLHF TGTGCCAGCAGCTACAGGGTCTCACCCCTCCACTTT
TRBJ1-3 NA TRBV5-5 NA CASSSGRGSGNTIYF TGTGCCAGCAGCTCCGGGCGGGGCTCTGGAAACACCATATATTTT
TRBJ2-3 once TRBV4-2 NA CASSLGLVGDTQYF TGTGCCAGCAGCCTTGGACTTGTTGGGGATACGCAGTATTTT
TRBJ2-5 few TRBV7-2 TRBD1 CASSLNRGPETQYF TGTGCCAGCAGCTTAAACAGGGGGCCAGAGACCCAGTACTTC
TRBJ2-3 NA TRBV30 NA CAWKWTGTDTQYF TGTGCCTGGAAGTGGACAGGCACAGATACGCAGTATTTT
TRBJ2-1 few TRBV12-3/TRBV12-4 TRBD2 CASRLAGGSYNEQFF TGTGCCAGCAGACTAGCGGGGGGCTCCTACAATGAGCAGTTCTTC
TRBJ2-3 few TRBV29-1 NA CSVVPLSTDTQYF TGCAGCGTCGTTCCGCTAAGCACAGATACGCAGTATTTT
TRBJ2-3 NA TRBV7-8 TRBD1 CASSLRTGSTDTQYF TGTGCCAGCAGCTTGAGGACAGGGAGCACAGATACGCAGTATTTT
TRBJ1-5 NA TRBV20-1 NA CSARDRRLYGNQPQHF TGCAGTGCTAGAGATCGACGGTTGTATGGCAATCAGCCCCAGCATTTT
TRBJ1-6 NA TRBV20-1 TRBD1 CSAGGQLLPLHF TGCAGTGCTGGGGGACAGCTTTTACCCCTCCACTTT
TRBJ2-7 NA TRBV7-8 NA CASSLAHGYEQYF TGTGCCAGCAGCTTAGCGCACGGTTACGAGCAGTACTTC
TRBJ2-6 once TRBV20-1 NA CSARENPFFWGTDSGANVLTF TGCAGTGCTAGAGAAAACCCGTTCTTCTGGGGAACGGACTCTGGGGCCAACGTCCTGACTTTC
TRBJ2-2 few TRBV19 NA CASSNQGSTGELFF TGTGCCAGTAGTAATCAGGGAAGCACCGGGGAGCTGTTTTTT
TRBJ2-1 many TRBV4-3 NA CASSQDWGGGGDEQFF TGCGCCAGCAGCCAAGATTGGGGGGGCGGTGGGGATGAGCAGTTCTTC
TRBJ2-7 NA TRBV4-1 TRBD1 CASSQDSTGLLGEQYF TGCGCCAGCAGCCAAGATTCGACAGGGTTGTTGGGCGAGCAGTACTTC
TRBJ2-3 many TRBV7-2 TRBD2 CASSLAGRTDTQYF TGTGCCAGCAGCCTAGCGGGGCGCACAGATACGCAGTATTTT
TRBJ1-1 NA TRBV5-1 NA CASTPEMNTEAFF TGCGCCAGCACCCCCGAGATGAACACTGAAGCTTTCTTT
TRBJ1-2 few TRBV6-6 TRBD1 CASNRGLNYGYTF TGTGCCAGCAACAGGGGACTCAACTATGGCTACACCTTC
TRBJ2-7 NA TRBV3-1 TRBD1 CASSPRPGGNHYEQYF TGTGCCAGCAGCCCTCGGCCAGGGGGCAATCACTACGAGCAGTACTTC
TRBJ2-7 many TRBV12-3/TRBV12-4 NA CASKNTGSYEQYF TGTGCCAGCAAAAACACGGGTAGCTACGAGCAGTACTTC
TRBJ1-5 NA TRBV4-3 NA CASSQDIQRGNNQPQHF TGCGCCAGCAGCCAAGATATCCAGCGAGGTAACAATCAGCCCCAGCATTTT
TRBJ1-6 few TRBV7-2 NA CASSLAQNSPLHF TGTGCCAGCAGCTTAGCGCAGAATTCACCCCTCCACTTT
TRBJ1-2 few TRBV7-3 TRBD1 CASSSRTGDFHGYTF TGTGCCAGCAGCTCCCGGACAGGAGATTTCCATGGCTACACCTTC
TRBJ2-3 NA TRBV9 NA CASSEDGSTDTQYF TGTGCCAGCAGCGAGGACGGTAGCACAGATACGCAGTATTTT
TRBJ1-1 few TRBV3-1 TRBD1 CASSSAGTENTEAFF TGTGCCAGCAGTTCCGCCGGGACAGAGAACACTGAAGCTTTCTTT
TRBJ1-1 NA TRBV7-9 NA CASSLFSTGNTEAFF TGTGCCAGCAGCTTATTCTCCACTGGGAACACTGAAGCTTTCTTT
TRBJ2-5 NA TRBV27 TRBD2 CASSPLAEETQYF TGTGCCAGCAGTCCGCTAGCGGAAGAGACCCAGTACTTC
TRBJ1-6 many TRBV18 NA CASQDRDNSPLHF TGTGCCAGCCAGGACAGAGATAATTCACCCCTCCACTTT
TRBJ2-7 NA TRBV10-3 TRBD2 CATGGTSVGLDEQYF TGTGCCACGGGGGGGACTAGCGTAGGCCTAGACGAGCAGTACTTC
TRBJ2-3 few TRBV4-3 TRBD1 CASSHFRDRATDTQYF TGCGCCAGCAGCCATTTCCGGGACAGGGCCACAGATACGCAGTATTTT
TRBJ2-2 few TRBV5-4 TRBD2 CASSREGGTGELFF TGTGCCAGCAGCCGGGAGGGAGGCACCGGGGAGCTGTTTTTT
TRBJ2-7 NA TRBV5-6 TRBD2 CASSFRSSGGLEQYF TGTGCCAGCAGCTTCCGGTCTAGCGGCGGTCTCGAGCAGTACTTC
TRBJ2-2 NA TRBV12-3/TRBV12-4 TRBD2 CASSPIAGGPVGTGELFF TGTGCCAGCAGTCCCATAGCGGGGGGGCCGGTTGGCACCGGGGAGCTGTTTTTT
TRBJ2-6 many TRBV5-1 NA CASSLWSGANVLTF TGCGCCAGCAGCTTGTGGTCTGGGGCCAACGTCCTGACTTTC
TRBJ1-2 few TRBV12-3/TRBV12-4 NA CASSEGYYGYTF TGTGCCAGCAGTGAGGGGTACTATGGCTACACCTTC
TRBJ2-5 few TRBV20-1 NA CSARQAMLQETQYF TGCAGTGCGAGACAGGCGATGTTACAAGAGACCCAGTACTTC